Below are 5 T cell receptor beta chains sequenced from a single sample in a study of shared clonotypes between healthy human individuals. Here immunoSEQ multiplex PCR was the method, and the copy in TCRdb shows in-frame clones only, minus some. This sample has approximately 530,000 clones, with about 96% found just once. Sequenced input: naive CD4+ T cells sorted from blood. The subset was: CD45RA+ positively selected. The receptors stem from a woman in her thirties in good health.

The chain links TRBV7-9 to TRBJ2-7; the D is unclear. Trimming stripped 5 bases from V and 1 base from J, with 9 bases between. Per germline, CDR1 SEHNR and CDR2 FQNEAQ (reference sequence). The CDR3 consists of 13 residues. The CDR3 spells CASSPVTSYEQYF. The DNA of the CDR3 is TGTGCCAGCAGCCCCGTAACGTCCTACGAGCAGTACTTC.

This rearrangement joins TRBV28 to TRBJ1-5, with D unresolved. V was cut by 7 bases and J by 5 bases, with 9 bases left in between. The CDR3 contains 12 residues. Per germline, CDR1 MDHEN and CDR2 SYDVKM. CDR3 in amino acids: CASTEDHQPQHF. As DNA, the CDR3 is TGTGCCAGCACCGAAGACCATCAGCCCCAGCATTTT.

The chain joins TRBV11-2 to TRBJ2-1; a weak D match, TRBD1 (5 bases). The CDR3 spans 14 residues. V was pared by 5 bases and J by 6 bases, with 14 bases between. Germline lookup yields CDR1 SGHAT and CDR2 FQNNGV. CDR3: CASSAINRINEQFF. DNA of the CDR3: TGTGCCAGCAGCGCAATAAACAGGATCAATGAGCAGTTCTTC.

The table lists this clone with a few counts. The same CDR3 can be traced to other DNA sequences in this sample. The gene calls are TRBV7-9 and TRBJ1-1; D gene uncertain. CDR1 is SEHNR and CDR2 is FQNEAQ in the germline V gene (reference sequence). V dropped 1 base and J dropped 4 bases, with 7 bases sitting between them. This CDR3 is 13 amino acids long. The CDR3 region is CASSLGVGTEAFF. In DNA form, the CDR3 reads TGTGCCAGCAGCTTAGGAGTCGGCACTGAAGCTTTCTTT.

This rearrangement joins TRBV7-9 to TRBJ2-2; 7 bases are a match to TRBD2. Trimming at V came to 4 bases and at J to 2 bases, leaving 10 bases not matched to a gene. Germline assignment: CDR1 SEHNR and CDR2 FQNEAQ (reference sequence). The CDR3 extends over 17 amino acids. CDR3 protein: CASSSPEGGVNTGELFF. For the CDR3, the DNA is TGTGCCAGCAGCTCCCCCGAGGGAGGGGTTAACACCGGGGAGCTGTTTTTT.